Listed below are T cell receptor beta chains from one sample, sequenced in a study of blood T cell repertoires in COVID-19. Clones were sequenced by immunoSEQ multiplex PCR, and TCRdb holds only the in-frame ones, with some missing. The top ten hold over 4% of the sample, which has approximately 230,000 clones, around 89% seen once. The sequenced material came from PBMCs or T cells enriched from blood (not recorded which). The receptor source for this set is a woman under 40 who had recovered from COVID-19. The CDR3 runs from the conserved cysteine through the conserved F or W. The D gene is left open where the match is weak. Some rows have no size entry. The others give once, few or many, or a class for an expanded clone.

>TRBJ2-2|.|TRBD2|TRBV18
TGTGCCAGCTCACCACCATCGGGGGGAAACACCGGGGAGCTGTTTTTT
CASSPPSGGNTGELFF
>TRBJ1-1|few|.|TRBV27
TGTGCCAGCAGTTTGAGGGAGGGGCCTATTGGCACTGAAGCTTTCTTT
CASSLREGPIGTEAFF
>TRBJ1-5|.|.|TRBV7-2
TGTGCCAGCAGCTTAGAGGGCAGGGCCTATAGCAATCAGCCCCAGCATTTT
CASSLEGRAYSNQPQHF
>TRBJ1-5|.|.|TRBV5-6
TGTGCCAGCAGCCTTCAGGGTGATCAGCCCCAGCATTTT
CASSLQGDQPQHF
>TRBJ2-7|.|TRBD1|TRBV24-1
TGTGCCACCAGTGACCCCGGACAGGGGGCCTACGAGCAGTACTTC
CATSDPGQGAYEQYF
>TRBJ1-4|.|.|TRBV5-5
TGTGCCAGCAGCTTGCGGATGGGGCCGAATAATGAAAAACTGTTTTTT
CASSLRMGPNNEKLFF
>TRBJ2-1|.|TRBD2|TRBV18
TGTGCCAGCTCAACCACTAGCGGGAGAGACAATGAGCAGTTCTTC
CASSTTSGRDNEQFF
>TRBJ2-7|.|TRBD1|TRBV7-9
TGTGCCAGCAGGGAGACAGGGGAGTTAGGCGAGCAGTACTTC
CASRETGELGEQYF
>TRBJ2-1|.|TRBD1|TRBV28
TGTGCCAGCAGTCTGACAGGGTCACTCATCGGACCCTACAATGAGCAGTTCTTC
CASSLTGSLIGPYNEQFF
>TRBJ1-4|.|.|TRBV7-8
TGTGCCAGCAGCTTCCCGGGAGTTGAAAAACTGTTTTTT
CASSFPGVEKLFF
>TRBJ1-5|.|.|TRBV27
TGTGCCAGCAGTTTATCGCGGCAGGGGCCCCAGCATTTT
CASSLSRQGPQHF
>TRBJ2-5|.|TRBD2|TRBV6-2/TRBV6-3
TGTGCCAGCAGTTACTCGAGTTGGCTAGCGGGAGAGACCCAGTACTTC
CASSYSSWLAGETQYF
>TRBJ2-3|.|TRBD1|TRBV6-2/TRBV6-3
TGTGCCAGCAGTTTACAGGGGGCGCTGATCGGCACAGATACGCAGTATTTT
CASSLQGALIGTDTQYF
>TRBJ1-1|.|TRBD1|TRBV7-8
TGTGCCAGCAGCCCCACCGGACAGGGCGTGGCTTTCTTT
CASSPTGQGVAFF
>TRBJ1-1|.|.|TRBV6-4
TGTGCCAGCAGTGACTCCCACAGGGCCACTGAAGCTTTCTTT
CASSDSHRATEAFF
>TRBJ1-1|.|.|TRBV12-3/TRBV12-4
TGTGCCAGCAGACCAACAACTGAAGCTTTCTTT
CASRPTTEAFF
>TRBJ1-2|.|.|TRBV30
TGTGCCTGGACTCGGTTGCCAGGTAATGGCTACACCTTC
CAWTRLPGNGYTF
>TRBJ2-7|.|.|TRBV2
TGTGCCAGCAGTGGACAGCCCTACGAGCAGTACTTC
CASSGQPYEQYF
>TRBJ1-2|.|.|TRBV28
TGTGCCAGCAGCCCAGGGTTCTATGGCTACACCTTC
CASSPGFYGYTF
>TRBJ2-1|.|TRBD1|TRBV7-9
TGTGCCAGCAGCTTAGCGAGGGGGACAGTCACCTACAATGAGCAGTTCTTC
CASSLARGTVTYNEQFF
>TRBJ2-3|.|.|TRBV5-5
TGTGCCAGCAGCTTGGGCTCTAGCAGTAGCACAGATACGCAGTATTTT
CASSLGSSSSTDTQYF
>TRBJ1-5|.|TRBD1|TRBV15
TGTGCCACCAGCAGAGGGGGGGGACAGGGCAATCAGCCCCAGCATTTT
CATSRGGGQGNQPQHF
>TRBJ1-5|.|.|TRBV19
TGTGCCAGTAGTATGAGGGGAGGTCAGCCCCAGCATTTT
CASSMRGGQPQHF
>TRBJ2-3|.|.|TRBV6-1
TGTGCCAGCAGTGACGCGCCAGGGTCGGGAGATACGCAGTATTTT
CASSDAPGSGDTQYF
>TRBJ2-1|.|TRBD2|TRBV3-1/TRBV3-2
TGTGCCAGCAGCCAAGACCTAGCGGGAGGGGATGAGCAGTTCTTC
CASSQDLAGGDEQFF
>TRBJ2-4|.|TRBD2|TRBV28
TGTGCCAGCAGTTTATCGTCTAGCGGGAGTCTAGCCAAAAACATTCAGTACTTC
CASSLSSSGSLAKNIQYF
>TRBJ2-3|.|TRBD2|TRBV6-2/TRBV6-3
TGTGCCAGCAGTCGCCGACTAGCGGGAGACGGCACAGATACGCAGTATTTT
CASSRRLAGDGTDTQYF
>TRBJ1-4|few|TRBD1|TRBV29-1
TGCAGCGTTGGTCCAGGGGGCGGTGAAAAACTGTTTTTT
CSVGPGGGEKLFF